The source of this T cell receptor (beta chain) is a study of T cell changes during pregnancy in multiple sclerosis. This CDR3 region has 17 residues. V lost 11 bases, J lost 2 bases, and 12 bases stayed unmatched. In germline, CDR1 is SNHLY, CDR2 FYNNEI. Data came from immunoSEQ multiplex PCR; TCRdb stores just in-frame clones and leaves some out. The sample has some 74,000 clones, around nine tenths seen once. The specimen comprised peripheral blood, sampled after pregnancy. This chain joins TRBV2 and TRBJ2-2, with 12 positions matching TRBD1. This TCR was sampled from a female donor in good health, enrolled as a control in a pregnancy study. This CDR3 is CARTRDRGRTNTGELFF. CDR3 DNA: TGTGCCCGAACCCGGGACAGGGGGCGGACCAACACCGGGGAGCTGTTTTTT.